Listed here are 26 T cell receptor beta chains from one sample, sequenced in a study of T cells in Graves' hyperthyroidism and ophthalmopathy (dated by TCRdb to the late 2010s). The method was multiplex PCR. The sequencer was an Illumina HiSeq 2000. The TCR beta CDR3 regions were amplified from RNA transcripts. The TCR CDR3 was subjected to a first round of RT-PCR using the HTBI primer set and the Qiagen OneStep RT-PCR kit. Using fastp at Q25 and MiXCR, TCRdb reprocessed the public reads and kept productive beta chains. Under each unique CDR3 protein, matching rows form one entry showing the most common genes and DNA. This sample lists approximately 500,000 distinct CDR3 sequences; more than 45% were detected once. The ten largest clones take up around 7.7% of the sample. The sample was peripheral blood or thyroid tissue (not recorded which). These receptors all stem from a woman aged 18-29 years with Graves' hyperthyroidism.

The genes are TRBV20-1 and TRBJ2-3; 12 nucleotides agree with TRBD2. This CDR3 spans 20 amino acids. CDR1 is DFQATT, CDR2 SNEGSKA, per germline (reference sequence). V trimming: 1 base; J trimming: 6 bases; junction bases outside the gene matches: 20. The CDR3 loop reads CSARGEGLAGPRGRFDTQYF. The DNA for the CDR3 is TGCAGTGCTAGAGGTGAAGGACTAGCGGGACCCAGGGGTCGTTTCGATACGCAGTATTTT.

The J gene is TRBJ2-7, the V gene TRBV29-1; 10 bases are shared with TRBD1. Trimming cost V 3 bases and J 5 bases; bases outside gene matches: 7. The germline V gene has CDR1 SQVTM and CDR2 ANQGSEA. The CDR3 contains 14 residues. CDR3 sequence (DNA): TGCAGCGTTGAGGGGACAGGGGAGCAGGACGAGCAGTACTTC. It codes for CSVEGTGEQDEQYF.

V usage is TRBV29-1 and J usage is TRBJ2-5; no definite D call. This CDR3 has 11 amino acids. V lost 7 bases to trimming and J lost 0 bases, with 6 bases between them. Per germline, CDR1 SQVTM and CDR2 ANQGSEA. Written as DNA, the CDR3 is TGCAGCGAGACCTACCAAGAGACCCAGTACTTC. Encoded protein: CSETYQETQYF.

In its sample, this clonotype was seen many times. The chain couples TRBV15 to TRBJ1-2; D is ambiguous. The germline V gene encodes CDR1 LNHNV and CDR2 YYDKDF (reference sequence). V dropped 0 bases and J dropped 3 bases, with 5 bases sitting between them. The CDR3 runs 13 residues. CDR3 amino acids: CATSRDEDYGYTF. CDR3 in DNA: TGTGCCACCAGCAGAGATGAGGACTATGGCTACACCTTC.

The chain is built from TRBV5-6 and TRBJ1-5; D gene ambiguous. V was shortened by 1 base and J by 3 bases, with 8 bases between the two germline ends. CDR1 and CDR2 from the germline V gene are SGHDT and YYEEEE. The CDR3 runs 14 residues. CDR3 sequence (DNA): TGTGCCAGCAGCTTGACAGTGTACAATCAGCCCCAGCATTTT. It yields the protein CASSLTVYNQPQHF.

Only one count was recorded for this clonotype. This chain uses TRBV7-9 with TRBJ1-2, with a possible D match to TRBD1 (5 bases). This CDR3 is 15 amino acids long. Germline CDR1 is SEHNR and CDR2 is FQNEAQ (reference sequence). Trimming took off 6 bases at V and 0 bases at J, with 14 bases between the two ends. This chain's CDR3 is CASRQGTRSNYGYTF. The CDR3 DNA follows: TGTGCCAGCAGGCAGGGTACACGTTCTAACTATGGCTACACCTTC.

This clonotype was observed a handful of times. The chain links TRBV24-1 to TRBJ2-7; D is possibly TRBD2 (6 bases). The better agreement between TRBJ2-1 and the DNA end casts doubt on the J call. Per germline, CDR1 KGHDR and CDR2 SFDVKD. CDR3 size: 15 residues. CDR3 DNA sequence: TGTGCCACCAGTGATTTACCGGGAGTGAGGAATGAGCAGTTCTTC. Amino acid sequence: CATSDLPGVRNEQFF.

The rearrangement joins TRBV5-1 to TRBJ2-7; D gene unclear. The V gene's germline CDR1 is SGHRS and CDR2 YFSETQ. The V end was cut by 1 base, the J end by 3 bases, with 8 bases between. This CDR3 has 13 amino acids. The CDR3 here is CASSLQAYYEQYF. CDR3 coding DNA: TGCGCCAGCAGCTTGCAGGCATACTACGAGCAGTACTTC.

Of note for this clonotype: A much larger clone sits a single nucleotide away, making a read error possible. This chain uses TRBV24-1 with TRBJ1-6; D gene unclear. The germline gives CDR1 KGHDR, CDR2 SFDVKD. This CDR3 comprises 12 residues. The CDR3: CAASDLDSPLHF. In DNA, the CDR3 is TGTGCCGCCAGTGATTTAGATTCACCCCTCCACTTT.

In its sample, this clonotype was seen many times. The V gene is TRBV7-2, the J gene TRBJ1-2, with 7 bases identical to TRBD1. V trimming: 5 bases; J trimming: 8 bases; junction bases outside the gene matches: 5. The CDR3 loop spans 12 amino acids. Germline loops: CDR1 SGHTA, CDR2 FQGNSA. The CDR3 DNA sequence: TGTGCCAGCAGCCTACAGGGGAAGGGCTACACCTTC. Translation: CASSLQGKGYTF.

Only a few counts were recorded for this clonotype. The genes are TRBV29-1 and TRBJ2-7; tentatively, D is TRBD1 or TRBD2 (5 bases each). Germline V CDR1 and CDR2: SQVTM, ANQGSEA. Trimming shortened V by 4 bases and J by 7 bases, and 5 bases separated the two germline ends. This CDR3 is 9 amino acids long. Written as DNA, the CDR3 is TGCAGCGTTGGGGGGGAGCAGTACTTC. Protein: CSVGGEQYF.

This clonotype was counted a few times. A much more abundant neighbour one base away suggests this may be a read error. The genes are TRBV2 and TRBJ1-1; 9 positions agree with TRBD1. Per the germline V gene, CDR1 is SNHLY and CDR2 is FYNNEI. V shed 9 bases and J 4 bases; nucleotides not matched to a gene: 6. This CDR3 spans 13 amino acids. CDR3 protein: CARKTGGSTEAFF. The CDR3, as DNA: TGTGCCAGAAAGACAGGGGGGAGCACTGAAGCTTTCTTT.

The chain recombines TRBV29-1 with TRBJ2-5; 12 nucleotides match TRBD2. The length of the CDR3 is 14 residues. Looked up from germline, CDR1 is SQVTM and CDR2 is ANQGSEA. The trim removed 8 bases at V and 5 bases at J, leaving 9 bases unmatched. CDR3 coding DNA: TGCAGCACCTCTAGCGGGAGGGCACGGGAGACCCAGTACTTC. Translated: CSTSSGRARETQYF.

With respect to this clonotype: In this CDR3 the conserved last residue, phenylalanine or tryptophan, is missing, so a read error is likely. No DNA is shown, since the ends of the CDR3 on it are uncertain; the CDR3 is the one TCRdb lists. CDR3 loop: CASSLIQG. The V and J genes are TRBV7-8 and TRBJ2-2; no DNA check was done on the table's D call, TRBD1. The germline V gene has CDR1 SGHVS and CDR2 FQNEAQ. The CDR3 has 8 amino acids, counting both end residues.

The V gene is TRBV20-1, the J gene TRBJ1-2; perhaps TRBD1 as D (5 bases). The V end was cut by 3 bases, the J end by 8 bases, with 16 bases between. CDR1 and CDR2 (germline): DFQATT, SNEGSKA (reference sequence). The CDR3 spans 13 residues. The CDR3 loop reads CSASGTPKRGYTF. CDR3 DNA: TGCAGTGCTAGCGGGACCCCCAAGCGCGGCTACACCTTC.

Many counts were recorded for this clonotype. This chain links TRBV20-1 with TRBJ2-7; D is uncertain. Germline CDR1 DFQATT, CDR2 SNEGSKA (reference sequence). Trimming removed 4 bases at V and 3 bases at J, with 10 bases between. The CDR3 sequence is 12 residues long. The CDR3 protein is CSAKDPHYEQYF. CDR3 nucleotide sequence: TGCAGTGCTAAGGATCCCCACTACGAGCAGTACTTC.

The sample holds a few counts of this clonotype. This rearrangement joins TRBV27 to TRBJ1-2; D unclear. CDR3 size: 15 residues. V was pared by 1 base and J by 5 bases, with 14 bases between. From germline, CDR1 is MNHEY and CDR2 SMNVEV (reference sequence). In DNA form, the CDR3 reads TGTGCCAGCAGTTTATTTGGAGCAGGAGCTTATGGCTACACCTTC. It codes for CASSLFGAGAYGYTF.

The chain links TRBV7-8 to TRBJ2-7; 9 bases are a match to TRBD2. The germline V gene has CDR1 SGHVS and CDR2 FQNEAQ. The V gene end was trimmed by 5 bases and the J gene end by 7 bases; junction bases not matched to a gene: 15. The CDR3 has 16 amino acids. DNA of the CDR3: TGTGCCAGCAGCCCCAAAGCGGGAGGAGCATACAATGAGCAGTACTTC. Its protein product is CASSPKAGGAYNEQYF.

The CDR3 region has the DNA TGCAGTGCTAGAGATATGGTTTCCGGAGGGGAGGATGGCTACACCTTC. Protein: CSARDMVSGGEDGYTF. V is TRBV20-1 and J is TRBJ1-2, with D perhaps matching TRBD1 (5 bases). Per germline, CDR1 DFQATT and CDR2 SNEGSKA (reference sequence). V lost 0 bases, J lost 6 bases, and 20 bases lay in between. The CDR3 runs 16 residues.

The genes are TRBV29-1 and TRBJ2-5; TRBD1 matches 7 bases. V lost 0 bases and J lost 5; bases outside the gene matches: 6. Germline values: CDR1 SQVTM, CDR2 ANQGSEA. CDR3 length equals 14 residues. The CDR3 region has the DNA TGCAGCGTTGAAGATGCGGAACAGGGGGAGACCCAGTACTTC. Its translation: CSVEDAEQGETQYF.

This clonotype was seen many times. The CDR3, as DNA: TGTGCCATTGGGCCGGGAGGGGCGAATCAGCCCCAGCATTTT. Amino acids: CAIGPGGANQPQHF. This chain uses TRBV10-3 with TRBJ1-5, with a weak D call TRBD1 (5 bases). Germline CDR1 is ENHRY and CDR2 is SYGVKD. The CDR3 spans 14 residues. Trimming stripped 9 bases from V and 4 bases from J, with 16 bases between.

In the case of this clonotype: A much larger clone differs by one base, so this may be a read error. V gene TRBV4-1 combines with J gene TRBJ2-7; 10 nucleotides match TRBD1. Germline V gives CDR1 MGHRA, CDR2 YSYEKL. Trimming cost V 4 bases and J 3 bases; bases outside gene matches: 6. The CDR3 is 15 amino acids. The chain's CDR3 is CASSPPGQGYYEQYF. CDR3 bases: TGCGCCAGCAGCCCCCCGGGACAGGGGTACTACGAGCAGTACTTC.

This clonotype was observed at least ten times. The chain couples TRBV7-2 to TRBJ2-5; D call uncertain. Germline V gene lookup returns CDR1 SGHTA and CDR2 FQGNSA. V lost 0 bases to trimming and J lost 4 bases, with 9 bases between them. The CDR3 is made up of 14 amino acids. CDR3 sequence: CASSLAPIGETQYF. The DNA for the CDR3 is TGTGCCAGCAGCTTAGCGCCCATCGGAGAGACCCAGTACTTC.

With regard to this clonotype: A clone one base away is much larger, so this may be a read error. The CDR3 end shows no conserved phenylalanine or tryptophan, and so a read error is likely. The rearrangement links TRBV5-1 to TRBJ2-7; D ambiguous. V was clipped by 0 bases and J by 1 base, with 11 bases between them. CDR1 and CDR2 (germline): SGHRS, YFSETQ. This CDR3 spans 15 amino acids. CDR3 amino acids: CASSLGRQDSYEQYL. CDR3 DNA sequence: TGCGCCAGCAGCTTGGGCAGGCAAGATTCCTACGAGCAGTACCTC.

The chain couples TRBV20-1 to TRBJ2-7; 14 bases fit TRBD2. The CDR3 sequence is 14 residues long. Germline CDR1 reads DFQATT; CDR2 reads SNEGSKA (reference sequence). Trimming at V came to 8 bases and at J to 5 bases, leaving 8 bases not matched to a gene. CDR3 DNA: TGCAGTTCAAGGACTAGCGGGAGGACTAACGAGCAGTACTTC. Its protein product is CSSRTSGRTNEQYF.

The rearrangement uses TRBV5-8 and TRBJ1-5; no clear D. The CDR3 has 15 residues. Trimming removed 2 bases at V and 11 bases at J, with 20 bases between. CDR1 SGHTS and CDR2 YDEGEE come from the germline V gene. The CDR3 DNA reads TGTGCCAGCAGCTTCGGACGTCAGCGGGGAGAGACCCAGCATTTT. Protein product: CASSFGRQRGETQHF.